This T cell receptor beta chain was obtained from a study of tumor-infiltrating lymphocytes in primary liver carcinoma. The authors made TCR beta cDNA from 500 to 600 ng total RNA with a constant-region primer. Slightly modified ARM-PCR, run as three nested multiplex PCR rounds, produced the TCR beta libraries. In the first two PCR rounds, TRBV1-TRBV30 forward primers were paired with a C-beta reverse primer, and each round lasted around 10 cycles. MiXCR, applied by TCRdb to the multiplex PCR reads, yields one record per CDR3 protein. Of over 250,000 distinct CDR3 sequences listed, nearly 60% are singletons. Germline V gene sequence: CDR1 MNHNS, CDR2 SASEGT. CDR3 size: 14 residues. V shed 6 bases and J shed 2 bases, with 12 bases lying between them. The authors took blood RNA from unsorted whole blood and also extracted germline DNA. As for this clonotype: The antigen remains undetermined.

Study-wide results and caveats: Tumor region pairs shared more overlap than did tumor-adjacent and tumor-blood pairs.

The sequence derives from a woman in her 30s with primary liver carcinoma and hepatitis B virus infection. This chain joins TRBV6-1 and TRBJ2-3; D not resolved. Sequencing was performed on peripheral blood. The CDR3 loop reads CASRRRNPTDTQYF. CDR3 bases: TGTGCCAGCAGGCGTCGGAACCCCACAGATACGCAGTATTTT.